Each of the 27 T cell receptor beta chains below was sequenced from the same sample in a study of shared clonotypes between healthy human individuals (dated by TCRdb to 2020 to 2022). The library was produced with the immunoSEQ multiplex PCR assay. The immuneACCESS repertoire file appears here via TCRdb, limited to in-frame rearrangements. These files lack a portion of the clones; in checked studies, under half of the deficit traces to unresolved V genes, and the cause of the others is not known. The sample table contains hundreds of thousands of clones; only one count was recorded for roughly four fifths of them. The ten largest clones take up about 12% of the sample. Material for sequencing was PBMCs. These receptors were obtained from a middle-aged woman in good health. Some clones in this sample may be carry-over from other donors' samples.

This chain connects TRBV5-1 to TRBJ1-5; 7 positions agree with TRBD1. The CDR3 sequence is 17 residues long. V lost 6 bases and J lost 0; bases outside the gene matches: 12. The V gene's germline CDR1 is SGHRS and CDR2 YFSETQ. CDR3 sequence reads: CASKGLQGNFSNQPQHF. The CDR3 DNA follows: TGCGCCAGCAAGGGTTTACAGGGGAATTTTAGCAATCAGCCCCAGCATTTT.

This chain's CDR3 is CASSHPAQPETQYF. DNA of the CDR3: TGTGCCAGCAGCCATCCCGCTCAACCGGAGACCCAGTACTTC. The chain couples TRBV7-3 to TRBJ2-5; D is unresolved. Trimming cost V 5 bases and J 5 bases, with 15 bases left between them. Germline V gene data show CDR1 as SGHTA and CDR2 as FQGTGA. The CDR3 is 14 residues long.

The gene calls are TRBV2 and TRBJ1-2; TRBD1 matches 7 bases. The CDR3 is 15 residues long. V was clipped by 6 bases and J by 0 bases; unmatched bases: 7. Per the germline V gene, CDR1 is SNHLY and CDR2 is FYNNEI. The CDR3 nucleotides are TGTGCCAGCAGGAGACCGGGACAGTCTAACTATGGCTACACCTTC. As protein: CASRRPGQSNYGYTF.

The genes are TRBV9 and TRBJ2-1; 9 bases match TRBD2. Germline V gives CDR1 SGDLS, CDR2 YYNGEE. The CDR3 is 15 residues long. J lost 7 bases, V lost 0 bases, and 5 bases had no gene match. The CDR3 reads CASSVEREAYNEQFF. CDR3 DNA sequence: TGTGCCAGCAGCGTAGAGCGGGAGGCATATAATGAGCAGTTCTTC. Together with reference TRBV9 and TRBJ2-1, the CDR3 gives the full variable domain: DSGVTQTPKHLITATGQRVTLRCSPRSGDLSVYWYQQSLDQGLQFLIQYYNGEERAKGNILERFSAQQFPDLHSELNLSSLELGDSALYFCASSVEREAYNEQFFGPGTRLTVL.

V is TRBV6-5 and J is TRBJ2-6, with D tentatively TRBD1 (5 bases). Germline-derived CDR1 and CDR2 are MNHEY and SVGAGI. V shed 2 bases and J shed 3 bases, with 11 bases lying between them. This CDR3 is 16 amino acids long. The CDR3 region is CASSYLRGVGANVLTF. CDR3 in DNA: TGTGCCAGCAGTTACCTAAGGGGTGTTGGGGCCAACGTCCTGACTTTC.

The rearrangement joins TRBV6-1 to TRBJ2-2; D is uncertain. Trimming removed 2 bases at V and 7 bases at J, with 17 bases between. Germline CDR1 is MNHNS and CDR2 is SASEGT. The CDR3 spans 16 residues. The CDR3 region is CASSELGISFSGELFF. CDR3 in DNA: TGTGCCAGCAGTGAACTTGGGATCTCATTTAGCGGGGAGCTGTTTTTT.

This rearrangement joins TRBV23-1 to TRBJ2-5, with 9 bases aligning to TRBD2. TRBV23-1 is an ORF for which the function is uncertain. The CDR3 totals 19 residues. V lost 4 bases and J lost 0; bases outside the gene matches: 15. The CDR3 sequence is CASSLESMLGGRDQETQYF. The CDR3 bases are TGCGCCAGCAGTCTAGAATCCATGCTAGGCGGGAGGGACCAAGAGACCCAGTACTTC.

The chain couples TRBV5-8 to TRBJ2-5; 7 bases agree with TRBD1. Trimming removed 2 bases from V and 4 bases from J; junction bases left unmatched: 2. Germline V gene lookup returns CDR1 SGHTS and CDR2 YDEGEE. The CDR3 spans 13 residues. As DNA, the CDR3 is TGTGCCAGCAGCTTACAGGGGTTAGAGACCCAGTACTTC. This codes for CASSLQGLETQYF.

The chain uses TRBV27 and TRBJ2-3; D uncertain. Germline CDR1 is MNHEY and CDR2 is SMNVEV (reference sequence). V lost 3 bases, J lost 6 bases, and 16 bases lay in between. This CDR3 is 15 amino acids long. CDR3 in DNA: TGTGCCAGCAGTTTGCCCCCAGGTGGACCCGATACGCAGTATTTT. The encoded protein is CASSLPPGGPDTQYF.

This clone was seen just once. A read error is possible here, since a much larger clone lies one base away. The CDR3 DNA sequence: TGTGCCAGCAGTGGGGGCTACGAGCAGTACTTC. This sequence encodes CASSGGYEQYF. The rearrangement uses TRBV27 and TRBJ2-5, with D perhaps being TRBD1 or TRBD2 (5 bases each). The J call could be wrong; TRBJ2-7 is a better fit for the DNA end. The CDR3 has 11 amino acids. Germline V gene data show CDR1 as MNHEY and CDR2 as SMNVEV (reference sequence).

This rearrangement joins TRBV30 to TRBJ2-3, with D perhaps TRBD1 (5 bases). The CDR3 contains 12 residues. The V gene's germline CDR1 is GTSNPN and CDR2 SVGIG (reference sequence). V gave up 2 bases and J gave up 10 bases, with 13 bases separating them. In nucleotides, the CDR3 is TGTGCCTGGAGTTCAGGGCCGGGCCCGCAGTATTTT. It codes for CAWSSGPGPQYF.

V and J are TRBV15 and TRBJ2-2, with TRBD2 as a possible D gene (6 bases). This CDR3 has 18 residues. V was pared by 8 bases and J by 7 bases, with 29 bases between. Germline V gene lookup returns CDR1 LNHNV and CDR2 YYDKDF (reference sequence). For the CDR3, the DNA is TGTGCCACCGCAAGCTCCGGGACTCAGGGTATCTCGTACGGGGAGCTGTTTTTT. Translation gives CATASSGTQGISYGELFF. Looking up the rest from reference TRBV15 and TRBJ2-2 gives the full variable domain: DAMVIQNPRYQVTQFGKPVTLSCSQTLNHNVMYWYQQKSSQAPKLLFHYYDKDFNNEADTPDNFQSRRPNTSFCFLDIRSPGLGDTAMYLCATASSGTQGISYGELFFGEGSRLTVL.

This clone appeared once. The CDR3 DNA follows: TGTGCCAGCAGCTTTAGCGGGAGGGCGGGAAATGAGCAGTTCTTC. It encodes CASSFSGRAGNEQFF. This chain uses TRBV11-1 with TRBJ2-1; 11 bases line up with TRBD2. Germline V gene data show CDR1 as SGHAT and CDR2 as FQDESV (reference sequence). Unmatched junction bases numbered 5, after V lost 3 bases and J lost 7 bases. The CDR3 loop spans 15 amino acids.

The chain uses TRBV10-3 and TRBJ2-3, with 10 bases that match TRBD2. Losses at the gene ends were 2 bases for V and 3 bases for J; bases not matched to a gene: 2. This CDR3 is 15 amino acids long. Germline values: CDR1 ENHRY, CDR2 SYGVKD. Here the CDR3 reads CAISEGLAETDTQYF. The CDR3 DNA reads as TGTGCCATCAGTGAGGGACTAGCGGAAACAGATACGCAGTATTTT.

The chain has TRBV7-2 and TRBJ2-3; D not resolved. Looked up from germline, CDR1 is SGHTA and CDR2 is FQGNSA. Between the trimmed V and J ends, which lost 5 bases and 7 bases, there was a span of 16 bases. The CDR3 is 14 residues long. As DNA, the CDR3 is TGTGCCAGCAGCCTTCGGTCCGCGTGGAATACGCAGTATTTT. This codes for CASSLRSAWNTQYF.

Regarding this clone: A far larger clone differs by one base, so this is likely a read error. This sequence joins TRBV4-2 and TRBJ2-3; the D is unclear. The CDR3 runs 15 residues. The germline gives CDR1 LGHNA, CDR2 YNFKEQ. CDR3 bases: TGTGCCAGCAGCCAAGATAAGCGAATCACAGATATGCAGTATTTT. It encodes CASSQDKRITDMQYF.

The gene calls are TRBV6-5 and TRBJ2-5; 8 positions match TRBD2. This CDR3 comprises 15 residues. CDR1 is MNHEY, CDR2 SVGAGI, per germline. Unmatched junction bases numbered 4, after V lost 2 bases and J lost 2 bases. CDR3 DNA sequence: TGTGCCAGCAGTTACGGTTCGGGAGGGCAAGAGACCCAGTACTTC. The encoded protein is CASSYGSGGQETQYF.

With respect to this clone: Other nucleotide sequences in the sample specify the same CDR3. The J gene is TRBJ2-3, the V gene TRBV2, with 7 bases identical to TRBD2. V dropped 4 bases and J dropped 4; count of bases not matched to a gene: 2. CDR1 and CDR2 from the germline V gene are SNHLY and FYNNEI. This CDR3 has 13 residues. The DNA of the CDR3 is TGTGCCAGCAGTGTCGCGGGGGCAGATACGCAGTATTTT. It encodes CASSVAGADTQYF.

This clone was seen once. The J gene is TRBJ2-7, the V gene TRBV20-1; the D is unclear. With 1 base removed from V and 3 bases from J, the gap between germline ends came to 4 bases. Germline V CDR1 and CDR2: DFQATT, SNEGSKA (reference sequence). This CDR3 is 11 amino acids long. CDR3 bases: TGCAGTGCTAGAGCGGACTACGAGCAGTACTTC. Translation gives CSARADYEQYF.

The chain couples TRBV27 to TRBJ2-1; 7 positions match TRBD2. Trimming cost V 5 bases and J 9 bases; bases outside gene matches: 7. The CDR3 totals 13 residues. Germline V gives CDR1 MNHEY, CDR2 SMNVEV (reference sequence). The CDR3 spells CASSPWGGAEQFF. The CDR3 nucleotides are TGTGCCAGCAGTCCCTGGGGGGGTGCTGAGCAGTTCTTC.

The J gene is TRBJ1-5, the V gene TRBV7-9; no clear D. The CDR3 spans 13 residues. The V and J ends lost 5 bases and 0 bases respectively, with 5 bases between them. CDR1 is SEHNR, CDR2 FQNEAQ, per germline (reference sequence). The CDR3 loop is CASSVSSNQPQHF. DNA for the CDR3: TGTGCCAGCAGCGTTAGTAGCAATCAGCCCCAGCATTTT.

This chain links TRBV28 with TRBJ2-7; D tentatively fits TRBD1 or TRBD2 (5 bases each). V lost 5 bases and J lost 0, with 11 bases in between. Germline V gene sequence: CDR1 MDHEN, CDR2 SYDVKM. The CDR3 length is 14 residues. The CDR3 DNA reads TGTGCCAGCAGTCGGGACCGCGCCTCCTACGAGCAGTACTTC. Translating it yields CASSRDRASYEQYF.

V usage is TRBV6-1 and J usage is TRBJ2-2; D perhaps matches TRBD1 (6 bases). V was shortened by 2 bases and J by 1 base, with 14 bases between the two germline ends. This CDR3 is built from 17 residues. Germline V CDR1 and CDR2: MNHNS, SASEGT. CDR3 bases: TGTGCCAGCAGTGAATACCAGGGGCGTTGGAACACCGGGGAGCTGTTTTTT. It encodes CASSEYQGRWNTGELFF.

This clone was seen once. The chain recombines TRBV28 with TRBJ1-1, with TRBD1 identical over 7 bases. The CDR3 has 13 amino acids. Losses at the gene ends were 6 bases for V and 5 bases for J; bases not matched to a gene: 6. Germline CDR1 is MDHEN and CDR2 is SYDVKM. CDR3 DNA: TGTGCCAGCAGGAAGGGGGCTGGAACTGAAGCTTTCTTT. Translated, it gives CASRKGAGTEAFF.

This clone has only a few counts. The chain has TRBV7-2 and TRBJ2-1; 14 bases fit TRBD2. The CDR3 length is 18 residues. Germline values: CDR1 SGHTA, CDR2 FQGNSA. Germline trimming cut 4 bases from V and 10 bases from J; bases unmatched to any gene: 15. CDR3 in amino acids: CASSYYSGTSGRFWEQFF. The CDR3 region has the DNA TGTGCCAGCAGCTATTACTCCGGGACTAGCGGGAGATTTTGGGAGCAGTTCTTC.

The chain couples TRBV7-8 to TRBJ2-7; 7 nucleotides align to TRBD1. This CDR3 region has 14 residues. Germline values: CDR1 SGHVS, CDR2 FQNEAQ. Losses at the gene ends were 6 bases for V and 0 bases for J; bases not matched to a gene: 5. The CDR3 loop reads CASSSGDSSYEQYF. CDR3 DNA: TGTGCCAGCAGTTCCGGGGACAGCTCCTACGAGCAGTACTTC.

In this sample, this clone turned up many times. The chain links TRBV20-1 to TRBJ2-3; D remains ambiguous. The CDR3 loop spans 10 amino acids. CDR1 is DFQATT, CDR2 SNEGSKA, per germline (reference sequence). Trimming took off 5 bases at V and 6 bases at J, with 6 bases between the two ends. In DNA, the CDR3 is TGCAGTGCTTCCAGGGATACGCAGTATTTT. Its protein product is CSASRDTQYF.